A single T cell receptor (beta chain) is shown here with its context. Authors' analysis steps: It was from reference gene primer amplification that nucleated cell counts were estimated. Some clones are missing from TCRdb's copy, which holds only in-frame ones; the method was immunoSEQ multiplex PCR. From that table come the V and J calls and clone size; the DNA was used to work out D and trimming. The sample lists approximately 110,000 clones, approximately 81% occurring once. This CDR3 has 19 amino acids. From germline, CDR1 is KGHDR and CDR2 SFDVKD. With V trimmed by 4 bases and J by 0 bases, 7 bases remained unmatched. The sample belongs to a study of blood T cell repertoires in COVID-19. Across the study: The samples span acute and convalescent COVID-19 from the United States, Italy and Spain. Sample material is recorded as cDNA or gDNA derived from T cells, B-cell-depleted T cells, or PBMCs.

This chain joins TRBV24-1 and TRBJ2-3; 15 positions match TRBD2. Sequencing used peripheral blood. The clonotype originates from a man aged 40-55 years with acute or convalescent COVID-19. Here the CDR3 reads CATSDPGLAGGSSTDTQYF. As DNA, the CDR3 is TGTGCCACCAGTGACCCGGGACTAGCGGGGGGCTCTAGCACAGATACGCAGTATTTT.